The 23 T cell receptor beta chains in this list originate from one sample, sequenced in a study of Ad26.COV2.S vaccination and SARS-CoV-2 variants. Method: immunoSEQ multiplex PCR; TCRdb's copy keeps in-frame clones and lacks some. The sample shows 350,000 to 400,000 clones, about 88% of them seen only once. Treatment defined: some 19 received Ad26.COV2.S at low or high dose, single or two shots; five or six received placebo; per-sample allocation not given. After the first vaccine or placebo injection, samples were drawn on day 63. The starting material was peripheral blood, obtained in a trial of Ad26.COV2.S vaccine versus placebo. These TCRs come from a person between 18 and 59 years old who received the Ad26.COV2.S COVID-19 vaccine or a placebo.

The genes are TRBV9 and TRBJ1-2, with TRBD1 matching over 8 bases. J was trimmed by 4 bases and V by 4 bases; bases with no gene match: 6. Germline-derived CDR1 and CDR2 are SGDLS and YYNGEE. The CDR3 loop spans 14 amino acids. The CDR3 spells CASSPGQGLYGYTF. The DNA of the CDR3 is TGTGCCAGCAGCCCCGGACAGGGCCTCTATGGCTACACCTTC.

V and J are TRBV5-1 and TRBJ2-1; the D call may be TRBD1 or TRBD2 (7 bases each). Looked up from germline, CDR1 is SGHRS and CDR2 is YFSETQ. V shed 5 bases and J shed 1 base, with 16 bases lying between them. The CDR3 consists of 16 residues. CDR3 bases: TGCGCCAGCAGACCAAACAGGGGAGGGTCCTACAATGAGCAGTTCTTC. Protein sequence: CASRPNRGGSYNEQFF.

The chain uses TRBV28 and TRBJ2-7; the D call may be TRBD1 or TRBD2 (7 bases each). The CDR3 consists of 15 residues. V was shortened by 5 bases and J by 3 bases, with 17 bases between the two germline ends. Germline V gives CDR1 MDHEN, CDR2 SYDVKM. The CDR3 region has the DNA TGTGCCAGCAGTCCACTCTCAGGGGGGGGCTACGAGCAGTACTTC. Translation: CASSPLSGGGYEQYF. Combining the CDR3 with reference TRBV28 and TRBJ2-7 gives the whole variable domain DVKVTQSSRYLVKRTGEKVFLECVQDMDHENMFWYRQDPGLGLRLIYFSYDVKMKEKGDIPEGYSVSREKKERFSLILESASTNQTSMYLCASSPLSGGGYEQYFGPGTRLTVT.

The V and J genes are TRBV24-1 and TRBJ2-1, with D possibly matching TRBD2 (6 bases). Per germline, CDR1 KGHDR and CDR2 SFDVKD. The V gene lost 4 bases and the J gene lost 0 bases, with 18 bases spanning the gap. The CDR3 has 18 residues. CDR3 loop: CATSDPPGGGLSYNEQFF. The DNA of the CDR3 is TGTGCCACCAGTGACCCTCCCGGTGGGGGACTCTCCTACAATGAGCAGTTCTTC.

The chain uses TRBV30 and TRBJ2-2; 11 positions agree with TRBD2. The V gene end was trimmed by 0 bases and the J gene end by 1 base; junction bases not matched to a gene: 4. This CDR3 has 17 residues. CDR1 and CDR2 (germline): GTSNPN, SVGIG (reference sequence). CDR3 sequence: CAWSVLAGVMNTGELFF. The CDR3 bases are TGTGCCTGGAGTGTACTAGCGGGAGTGATGAACACCGGGGAGCTGTTTTTT.

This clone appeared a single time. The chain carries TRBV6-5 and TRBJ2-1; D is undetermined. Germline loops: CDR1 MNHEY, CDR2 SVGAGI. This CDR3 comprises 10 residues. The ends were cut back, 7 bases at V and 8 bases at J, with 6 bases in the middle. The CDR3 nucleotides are TGTGCCAGCACCCACGATGAGCAGTTCTTC. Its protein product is CASTHDEQFF.

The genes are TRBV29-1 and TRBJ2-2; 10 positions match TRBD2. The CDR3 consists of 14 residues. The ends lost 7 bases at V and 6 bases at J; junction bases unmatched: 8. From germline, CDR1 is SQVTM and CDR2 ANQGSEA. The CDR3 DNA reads TGCAGCGGGGGGGCTAGCGGGAGTCCCGGGGAGCTGTTTTTT. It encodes CSGGASGSPGELFF.

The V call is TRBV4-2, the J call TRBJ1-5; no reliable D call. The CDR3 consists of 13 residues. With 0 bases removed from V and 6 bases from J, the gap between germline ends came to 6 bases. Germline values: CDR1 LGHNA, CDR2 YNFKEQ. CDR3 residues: CASSQDSAQPQHF. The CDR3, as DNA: TGTGCCAGCAGCCAAGATTCGGCTCAGCCCCAGCATTTT.

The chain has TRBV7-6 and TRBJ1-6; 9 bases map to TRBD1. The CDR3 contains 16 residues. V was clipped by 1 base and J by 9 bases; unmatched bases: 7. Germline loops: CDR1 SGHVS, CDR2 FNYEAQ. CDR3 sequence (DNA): TGTGCCAGCAGCTTAGAGCCCAGACAGGGGGGTTCACCCCTCCACTTT. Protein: CASSLEPRQGGSPLHF.

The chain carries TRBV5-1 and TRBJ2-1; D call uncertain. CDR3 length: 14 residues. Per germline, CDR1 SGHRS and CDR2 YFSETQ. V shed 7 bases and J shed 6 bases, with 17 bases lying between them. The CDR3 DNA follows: TGCGCCAGCTGTCCCCAGACGGTGGGCAATGAGCAGTTCTTC. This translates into CASCPQTVGNEQFF.

The CDR3 bases are TGTGCCACCAGCAGGGGACGAACTAGCGGAGTATACGAGCAGTACTTC. Its translation is CATSRGRTSGVYEQYF. The rearrangement joins TRBV15 to TRBJ2-7, with TRBD2 matching 8 bases. CDR3 length equals 16 residues. CDR1 and CDR2 from the germline V gene are LNHNV and YYDKDF (reference sequence). Trimming at V came to 3 bases and at J to 4 bases, leaving 11 bases not matched to a gene. The whole variable domain, remainder taken from reference TRBV15 and TRBJ2-7, is DAMVIQNPRYQVTQFGKPVTLSCSQTLNHNVMYWYQQKSSQAPKLLFHYYDKDFNNEADTPDNFQSRRPNTSFCFLDIRSPGLGDTAMYLCATSRGRTSGVYEQYFGPGTRLTVT.

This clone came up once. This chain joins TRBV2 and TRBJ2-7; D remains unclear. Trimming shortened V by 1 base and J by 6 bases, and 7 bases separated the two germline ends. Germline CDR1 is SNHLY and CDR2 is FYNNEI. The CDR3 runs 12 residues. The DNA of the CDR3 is TGTGCCAGCAGTGAAGGGACCGGCGAGCAGTACTTC. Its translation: CASSEGTGEQYF. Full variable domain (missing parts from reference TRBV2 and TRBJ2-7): EPEVTQTPSHQVTQMGQEVILRCVPISNHLYFYWYRQILGQKVEFLVSFYNNEISEKSEIFDDQFSVERPDGSNFTLKIRSTKLEDSAMYFCASSEGTGEQYFGPGTRLTVT.

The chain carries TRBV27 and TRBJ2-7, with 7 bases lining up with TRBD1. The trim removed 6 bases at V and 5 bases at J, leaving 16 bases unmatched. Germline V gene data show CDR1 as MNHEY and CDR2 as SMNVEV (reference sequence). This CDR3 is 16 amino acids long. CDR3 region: CASSHYRDSVHDEQYF. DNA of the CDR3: TGTGCCAGCAGCCACTACCGGGACAGCGTCCATGACGAGCAGTACTTC.

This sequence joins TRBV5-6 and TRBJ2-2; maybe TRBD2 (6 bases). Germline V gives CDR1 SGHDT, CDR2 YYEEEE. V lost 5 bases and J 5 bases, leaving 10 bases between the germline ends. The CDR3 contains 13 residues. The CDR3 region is CASRGRRTGELFF. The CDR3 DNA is TGTGCCAGCAGAGGGAGGCGGACCGGGGAGCTGTTTTTT.

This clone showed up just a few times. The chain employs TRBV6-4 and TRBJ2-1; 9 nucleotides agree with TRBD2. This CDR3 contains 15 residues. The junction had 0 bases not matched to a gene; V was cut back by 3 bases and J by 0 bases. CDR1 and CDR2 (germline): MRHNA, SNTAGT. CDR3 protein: CASSEAGGSYNEQFF. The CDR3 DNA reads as TGTGCCAGCAGTGAAGCGGGAGGCTCCTACAATGAGCAGTTCTTC.

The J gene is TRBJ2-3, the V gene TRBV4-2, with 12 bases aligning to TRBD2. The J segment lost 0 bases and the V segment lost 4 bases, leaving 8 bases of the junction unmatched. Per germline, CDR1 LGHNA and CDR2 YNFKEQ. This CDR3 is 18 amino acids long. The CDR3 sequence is CASSPGLAGGPSTDTQYF. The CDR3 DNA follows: TGTGCCAGCAGCCCCGGGCTAGCGGGAGGGCCGAGCACAGATACGCAGTATTTT.

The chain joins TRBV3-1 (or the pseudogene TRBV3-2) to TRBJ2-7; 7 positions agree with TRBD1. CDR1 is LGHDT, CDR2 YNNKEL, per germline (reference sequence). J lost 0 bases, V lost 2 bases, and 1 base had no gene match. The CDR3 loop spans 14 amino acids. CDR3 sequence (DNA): TGTGCCAGCAGCCAACAGGGGGTCTCCTACGAGCAGTACTTC. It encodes CASSQQGVSYEQYF.

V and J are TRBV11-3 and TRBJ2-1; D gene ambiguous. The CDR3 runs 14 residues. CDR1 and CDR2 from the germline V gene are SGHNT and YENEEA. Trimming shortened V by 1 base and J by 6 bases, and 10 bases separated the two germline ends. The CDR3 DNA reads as TGTGCCAGCAGCTTAGGTAGTGGTACCAATGAGCAGTTCTTC. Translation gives CASSLGSGTNEQFF.

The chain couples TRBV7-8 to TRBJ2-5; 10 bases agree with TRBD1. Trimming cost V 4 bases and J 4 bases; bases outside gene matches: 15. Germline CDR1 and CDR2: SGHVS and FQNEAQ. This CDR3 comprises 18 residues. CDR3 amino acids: CASSSFKPGQGKRETQYF. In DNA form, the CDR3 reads TGTGCCAGCAGCTCCTTCAAACCGGGACAGGGGAAAAGAGAGACCCAGTACTTC.

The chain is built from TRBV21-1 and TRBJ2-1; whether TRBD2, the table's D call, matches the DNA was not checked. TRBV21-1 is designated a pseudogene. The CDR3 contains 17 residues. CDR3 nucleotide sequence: TGTGCCAGCAGCAAGACTAGCGGGAGGTCGACCTACAATGAGCAGTTCTTC. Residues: CASSKTSGRSTYNEQFF.

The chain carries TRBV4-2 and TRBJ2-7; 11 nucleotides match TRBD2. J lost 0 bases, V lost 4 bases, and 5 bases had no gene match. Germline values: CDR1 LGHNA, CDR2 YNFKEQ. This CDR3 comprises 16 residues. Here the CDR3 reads CASSRPGLADSYEQYF. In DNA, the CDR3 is TGTGCCAGCAGCCGCCCGGGACTAGCGGACTCCTACGAGCAGTACTTC.

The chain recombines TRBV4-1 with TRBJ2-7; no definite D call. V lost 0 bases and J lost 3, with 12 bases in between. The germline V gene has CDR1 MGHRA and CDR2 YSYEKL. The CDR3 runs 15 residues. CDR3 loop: CASSQDPASSYEQYF. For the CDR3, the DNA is TGCGCCAGCAGCCAAGACCCGGCCTCGAGCTACGAGCAGTACTTC.

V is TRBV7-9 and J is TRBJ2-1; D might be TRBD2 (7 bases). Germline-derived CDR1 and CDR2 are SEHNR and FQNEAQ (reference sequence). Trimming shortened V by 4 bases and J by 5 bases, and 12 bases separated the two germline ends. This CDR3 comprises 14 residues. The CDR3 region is CASSWEGGDNEQFF. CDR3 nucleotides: TGTGCCAGCAGCTGGGAGGGGGGAGACAATGAGCAGTTCTTC.